What follows is one TCR beta chain and its context. From germline, CDR1 is SGDLS and CDR2 YYNGEE. The CDR3 length is 20 residues. The V and J ends lost 2 bases and 0 bases respectively, with 26 bases between them. The data were obtained in a study of blood T cell repertoires in COVID-19. Looking at the study overall: COVID-19 samples collected from the United States, Italy and Spain covered acute and convalescent phases. In each case, the material was cDNA or gDNA derived from T cells, B-cell-depleted T cells, or PBMCs.

In the authors' workflow: Estimation of nucleated cell counts was performed using reference gene primer amplification. The method was immunoSEQ multiplex PCR; TCRdb's version includes in-frame clones alone and lacks a portion of them. The V and J calls and clone size were taken over from that table, and D and trimming were inferred from the DNA. This table has 240,000 or so clones, 86% appearing once. This chain connects TRBV9 to TRBJ1-1; D possibly corresponds to TRBD1 (5 bases). The sample comprised peripheral blood. The TCR comes from a man in his sixties with acute or convalescent COVID-19. The CDR3 sequence: CASSVMSPQGTTDLNTEAFF. CDR3 coding DNA: TGTGCCAGCAGCGTTATGTCGCCTCAGGGAACTACTGATTTGAACACTGAAGCTTTCTTT.